A single T cell receptor beta chain is shown here with its context. The antigen is not known. It was cDNA, reverse transcribed from extracted RNA, that served as the sequencing template. Here immunoSEQ multiplex PCR was the method, and the copy in TCRdb shows in-frame clones only, minus some. Of around 200,000 clones detected, roughly three fifths appear once; the ten largest clones hold approximately 0.7%. This sample was included in a study of CD8+ T cells in alopecia areata. On the study more broadly: After 6 to 18 months of tofacitinib, follow-up continued 6 months off drug. Overall study results and limits: Clonality in lesional scalp, especially alopecia totalis/universalis, exceeded that of normal scalp. Just one nonresponder means the tie between baseline CD8+ expansion and response stays uncertain.

The V gene end was trimmed by 4 bases and the J gene end by 1 base; junction bases not matched to a gene: 7. This CDR3 comprises 16 residues. Germline CDR1 SQVTM, CDR2 ANQGSEA. Indicated treatment: oral pan-JAK inhibitor, 5-10 mg twice daily. Specimens obtained from alopecia areata patients comprised lesional scalp punch biopsies and peripheral blood. The genes are TRBV29-1 and TRBJ2-7; 13 bases match TRBD2. The sequence came from a human donor with alopecia areata. The sample was CD4+ T cells sorted from blood, taken at week 4, from a patient treated with tofacitinib. In DNA, the CDR3 is TGCAGCGTTGGAGATGCGGGACTAGCGGGATCCTACGAGCAGTACTTC. Protein product: CSVGDAGLAGSYEQYF.